Listed here are 5 T cell receptor beta chains from one sample, sequenced in a study of T-cell memory formation after mild COVID-19. One entry per CDR3 protein results from TCRdb running MiXCR on the 5' RACE reads. The table records approximately 150,000 distinct CDR3 sequences, approximately 21% of them present only once. What was sequenced was PBMCs or a T cell subset sorted from them (not recorded which). The receptors stem from an adult woman who had mild COVID-19 (a few samples of this study predate the infection). Cell type and time point are not known.

The rearrangement joins TRBV10-3 to TRBJ1-2; TRBD1 matches at 7 bases. After removal of 6 bases from V and 6 bases from J, the junction contained 7 bases not matched to a gene. The CDR3 has 13 residues. Germline CDR1 and CDR2: ENHRY and SYGVKD. The CDR3 reads CAISGLTGHGYTF. DNA for the CDR3: TGTGCCATCAGCGGCCTGACAGGGCATGGCTACACCTTC.

The rearrangement uses TRBV7-8 and TRBJ2-2, with TRBD2 as a possible D gene (6 bases). The CDR3 has 17 residues. Trimming cost V 5 bases and J 5 bases, with 21 bases left between them. Germline V lookup: CDR1 SGHVS, CDR2 FQNEAQ. CDR3 DNA sequence: TGTGCCAGCAGCGGCCCGGGACTTACCGGGACTACCGGGGAGCTGTTTTTT. This translates into CASSGPGLTGTTGELFF.

In its sample, this clonotype was seen many times. The chain links TRBV20-1 to TRBJ1-1; D gene unclear. V shed 5 bases and J shed 8 bases, with 21 bases lying between them. Germline loops: CDR1 DFQATT, CDR2 SNEGSKA (reference sequence). The CDR3 is 14 residues long. Here the CDR3 reads CSASRRVPFPEAFF. CDR3 DNA: TGCAGTGCTTCCAGACGAGTCCCCTTCCCGGAAGCTTTCTTT.

This clonotype showed up just a few times. The chain is built from TRBV4-1 and TRBJ2-3, with 10 bases that match TRBD2. V dropped 0 bases and J dropped 2; count of bases not matched to a gene: 8. This CDR3 contains 18 residues. Germline assignment: CDR1 MGHRA and CDR2 YSYEKL. The CDR3 nucleotides are TGCGCCAGCAGCCAAGAAAGGCTAGCGGGGGCGGTCACAGATACGCAGTATTTT. Encoded protein: CASSQERLAGAVTDTQYF.

This clonotype was detected only once. The chain recombines TRBV4-3 with TRBJ2-7; unclear D gene. The V gene's germline CDR1 is LGHNA and CDR2 YSLEER. Trimming cost V 0 bases and J 0 bases, with 9 bases left between them. This CDR3 has 15 amino acids. Written as DNA, the CDR3 is TGCGCCAGCAGCCAAGAAGTGGGGTACTCCTACGAGCAGTACTTC. Amino acids: CASSQEVGYSYEQYF.